These T cell receptor beta chains were read from a single sample in a study of blood T cells in healthy people across ages. TCRdb fed the 5' RACE reads into MiXCR, producing one record per CDR3 protein. The sample records 890,000 or so distinct CDR3 sequences, 60% to 80% being singletons. The sequenced sample was blood. These receptor sequences come from a man aged 25-45 years in good health. The CDR3 runs from the conserved cysteine through the conserved F or W. D genes are given only for firm matches. The listing skips clone size in some rows; elsewhere it reads once, few, many or a size class.

v_gene,d_gene,j_gene,abundance,CDR3nt,CDR3aa
TRBV29-1,TRBD1,TRBJ1-4,few,TGCAGCGCAGGGACAGGGACAACTAATGAAAAACTGTTTTTT,CSAGTGTTNEKLFF
TRBV28,NA,TRBJ1-6,NA,TGTGCCAGCAAGGAGGCGGGCGGGAATTCACCCCTCCACTTT,CASKEAGGNSPLHF
TRBV28,TRBD1,TRBJ2-7,NA,TGTGCCAGCAGAGCAGAGGGACAGGCTTACGAGCAGTACTTC,CASRAEGQAYEQYF
TRBV4-2,NA,TRBJ2-7,NA,TGTGCCAGCAGCCAAGAGGGAACTCCATACGAGCAGTACTTC,CASSQEGTPYEQYF
TRBV20-1,NA,TRBJ2-7,NA,TGCAGTGCTAGATCACAGGGATCCAGACGGGGAGAGCAGTACTTC,CSARSQGSRRGEQYF
TRBV15,TRBD1,TRBJ2-4,NA,TGTGCCACCAGCAGAGCAGGGGGCGAGATAAACATTCAGTACTTC,CATSRAGGEINIQYF
TRBV2,TRBD1,TRBJ1-5,NA,TGTGCCAGCAGTCGACAGGGTAAGAGGGAGCCCCAGCATTTT,CASSRQGKREPQHF
TRBV20-1,TRBD1,TRBJ2-3,NA,TGCAGTGCTACCGCCGGGACAGGGTTGACAGATACGCAGTATTTT,CSATAGTGLTDTQYF
TRBV18,NA,TRBJ2-5,few,TGTGCCAGCAGCCCTCCGGGACACCAAGAGACCCAGTACTTC,CASSPPGHQETQYF
TRBV7-2,TRBD2,TRBJ2-5,NA,TGTGCCAGCATCGGCACTAGCGGGGGGGCCCAGACCCAGTACTTC,CASIGTSGGAQTQYF
TRBV2,NA,TRBJ1-6,NA,TGTGCCAGCAGTGAAGTCAGGGTGGGGAATTCACCCCTCCACTTT,CASSEVRVGNSPLHF
TRBV6-1,NA,TRBJ2-1,once,TGTGCCAACCGTGCAGGGTACACCTACAATGAGCAGTTCTTC,CANRAGYTYNEQFF
TRBV5-1,TRBD2,TRBJ2-1,NA,TGCGCCAGCAGCGGTAGCGGGGGGGCCGGGAACAATGAGCAGTTCTTC,CASSGSGGAGNNEQFF
TRBV9,TRBD1,TRBJ2-7,NA,TGTGCCAGCAGCGTAGCTCCCCTAGACAGGGACGAGCAGTACTTC,CASSVAPLDRDEQYF
TRBV7-8,TRBD1,TRBJ2-7,NA,TGTGCCAGCAGCTTAGGGACAGGGACCTGGGAGCAGTACTTC,CASSLGTGTWEQYF
TRBV13,TRBD1,TRBJ2-5,NA,TGTGCCAGCAGCCCCCAAACAGGGGTAGAGACCCAGTACTTC,CASSPQTGVETQYF
TRBV25-1,NA,TRBJ2-5,NA,TGTGCCAGCAGTGAGAACCGGGACAGCGGGCTGCAGTACTTC,CASSENRDSGLQYF
TRBV29-1,TRBD1,TRBJ1-2,NA,TGCAGCGTTGAAGATGGGACAGGGACTAACTATGGCTACACCTTC,CSVEDGTGTNYGYTF
TRBV5-1,NA,TRBJ1-6,NA,TGCGCCAGCAGCTTGGCGACTGTCAGCTCCTATAATTCACCCCTCCACTTT,CASSLATVSSYNSPLHF
TRBV6-5,NA,TRBJ1-2,NA,TGTGCCAGCAGTCTAAGACAGGTCTTATGGGGGAGCTACACCTTC,CASSLRQVLWGSYTF
TRBV10-3,TRBD2,TRBJ2-1,NA,TGTGCCATCAGTTCCGGGACTAGCGGATACAATGAGCAGTTCTTC,CAISSGTSGYNEQFF
TRBV30,NA,TRBJ1-6,once,TGTGCCTGGAGTGTTAGGGGTAGGCGTTCACCCCTCCACTTT,CAWSVRGRRSPLHF
TRBV7-2,TRBD2,TRBJ2-1,few,TGTGCCAGCAGCTTCCCACCTTACCTGACTAGCGGTCACAATGAGCAGTTCTTC,CASSFPPYLTSGHNEQFF
TRBV18,NA,TRBJ2-6,once,TGTGCCAGCTCACCGAAGGAGCGGAGCTCTGGGGCCAACGTCCTGACTTTC,CASSPKERSSGANVLTF
TRBV27,NA,TRBJ2-7,few,TGTGCCAGCAGTTCTGGGACTCTCCTAGACGAGCAGTACTTC,CASSSGTLLDEQYF
TRBV29-1,NA,TRBJ2-7,NA,TGCAGCGTTGTTCAGACCTACGAGCAGTACTTC,CSVVQTYEQYF
TRBV4-2,TRBD2,TRBJ2-1,NA,TGTGCCAGCAGCCAAGTCGGCGGGGGGGCCCACAGTGAGCAGTTCTTC,CASSQVGGGAHSEQFF
TRBV7-2,TRBD2,TRBJ2-1,few,TGTGCCAGCAGCTTAGTTACTAGCGGGGGTGAGCAGTTCTTC,CASSLVTSGGEQFF
TRBV14,TRBD2,TRBJ2-7,NA,TGTGCCAGCAGCGAAGACAGTGGACTAGACAGCTACGAGCAGTACTTC,CASSEDSGLDSYEQYF
TRBV3-1,TRBD2,TRBJ2-3,NA,TGTGCCAGCAGCCAAACGTCTAGCGGGGTTGATACGCAGTATTTT,CASSQTSSGVDTQYF
TRBV18,NA,TRBJ2-5,NA,TGTGCCAGCTCACGAGCGGAGGGGGCCTTTGGGGAGACCCAGTACTTC,CASSRAEGAFGETQYF
TRBV12-3/TRBV12-4,NA,TRBJ2-5,NA,TGTGCCAGCAGTTTTACGAAGGCCACCCAGTACTTC,CASSFTKATQYF
TRBV5-1,NA,TRBJ2-7,few,TGCGCCAGCAGCCCTGCCGGGGGCACAGCCTACGAGCAGTACTTC,CASSPAGGTAYEQYF
TRBV9,NA,TRBJ2-1,NA,TGTGCCAGCAGCGCCCTATACAATGAGCAGTTCTTC,CASSALYNEQFF
TRBV9,TRBD2,TRBJ2-7,few,TGTGCCAGCAGCCAGCGGGGGCTTTCCTACGAGCAGTACTTC,CASSQRGLSYEQYF
TRBV4-3,NA,TRBJ2-1,NA,TGCGCCAGCAGCCAAGTTCAGGCTCCTAATGAGCAGTTCTTC,CASSQVQAPNEQFF
TRBV20-1,TRBD2,TRBJ2-5,NA,TGCAGTGCTGAAGCGGGGGGGCCTCAAGAGACCCAGTACTTC,CSAEAGGPQETQYF
TRBV5-1,NA,TRBJ2-6,NA,TGCGCCAGCAGCTTGTCACCTAACTCTGGGGCCAACGTCCTGACTTTC,CASSLSPNSGANVLTF
TRBV9,NA,TRBJ2-5,NA,TGTGCCAGCAGCGGAGGGGGTAGCTCGGAGACCCAGTACTTC,CASSGGGSSETQYF
TRBV4-3,TRBD1,TRBJ1-6,NA,TGCGCCAGCAGCCAGGCACCGGGACAGGGTCTTGATTCACCCCTCCACTTT,CASSQAPGQGLDSPLHF
TRBV10-3,NA,TRBJ1-6,NA,TGTGCCATCAGTGGGGGGATTCATTCACCCCTCCACTTT,CAISGGIHSPLHF
TRBV7-2,TRBD1,TRBJ2-1,NA,TGTGCCAGCAGCTTAGCGCAGGCAGGGGGCGGAAATGAGCAGTTCTTC,CASSLAQAGGGNEQFF
TRBV20-1,TRBD2,TRBJ2-7,NA,TGCAGTGCCCCCAGTAGTCCGACTAGCGGGTACTACGAGCAGTACTTC,CSAPSSPTSGYYEQYF
TRBV20-1,TRBD2,TRBJ2-1,NA,TGCAGTGGACTAGCGGGGGGGCCGGATGAGCAGTTCTTC,CSGLAGGPDEQFF
TRBV11-2,TRBD1,TRBJ2-3,few,TGTGCCAGCAGCCCCCGGACAGGGAGCAGCACAGATACGCAGTATTTT,CASSPRTGSSTDTQYF
TRBV4-2,NA,TRBJ2-7,few,TGTGCCAGCAGCCCCACAGAGAGCTCCTACGAGCAGTACTTC,CASSPTESSYEQYF
TRBV29-1,TRBD1,TRBJ2-2,NA,TGCAGCGTGACAGGGGGCACCGGGGAGCTGTTTTTT,CSVTGGTGELFF
TRBV5-1,TRBD1,TRBJ2-7,few,TGCGCCAGCAGCTTGGCCCCGGGACAGGGGAACGAGCAGTACTTC,CASSLAPGQGNEQYF
TRBV7-9,NA,TRBJ2-3,NA,TGTGCCAGCAGCTTAAATCCGGCCCCCACAGATACGCAGTATTTT,CASSLNPAPTDTQYF
TRBV12-3/TRBV12-4,NA,TRBJ2-5,NA,TGTGCCAGCAGGCGAGGACAGAATCAAATTGTAGAGACCCAGTACTTC,CASRRGQNQIVETQYF
TRBV2,NA,TRBJ1-2,few,TGTGCCAGCAGTGAATTTGAGGAGGGTGATGACTACACCTTC,CASSEFEEGDDYTF
TRBV2,NA,TRBJ2-6,NA,TGTGCCACCTCGGCCTTCTCTGGGGCCAACGTCCTGACTTTC,CATSAFSGANVLTF
TRBV7-8,NA,TRBJ1-6,NA,TGTGCCAGCAGTCCGACCCGGTTTAATTCACCCCTCCACTTT,CASSPTRFNSPLHF
TRBV9,NA,TRBJ2-1,once,TGTGCCAGCTCCGCTTTGATCTCCTACAATGAGCAGTTCTTC,CASSALISYNEQFF
TRBV7-2,TRBD1,TRBJ2-3,once,TGTGCCAGCAGCTCCAACAGGGGGTTGGGCACAGATACGCAGTATTTT,CASSSNRGLGTDTQYF
TRBV6-5,NA,TRBJ1-5,NA,TGTGCCAGCAGTTACTCTGGGGGGAGCGGGCAGCCCCAGCATTTT,CASSYSGGSGQPQHF
TRBV12-3/TRBV12-4,TRBD2,TRBJ2-7,many,TGTGCCAGCAGTGTATCGGGGGGTCGCGAGCAGTACTTC,CASSVSGGREQYF
TRBV3-1,NA,TRBJ2-3,NA,TGTGCCGGCAGCCCTCTGGCGGGGGCCCACGGAGATACGCAGTATTTT,CAGSPLAGAHGDTQYF
TRBV12-3/TRBV12-4,TRBD2,TRBJ2-1,few,TGTGCCAGCACCCCCGACGGAGCGGGGGAAAATGAGCAGTTCTTC,CASTPDGAGENEQFF
TRBV28,NA,TRBJ1-2,NA,TGTGCCAGCAGTGATACTGGGGGGAGCTATGGCTACACCTTC,CASSDTGGSYGYTF